The following is a TCR beta chain sequence with its context. This entry comes from a study of blood T cell repertoires in COVID-19. In the authors' workflow: Estimates of nucleated cell counts were drawn from the amplification of reference gene primers. Some clones are missing from TCRdb's copy, which holds only in-frame ones; the method was immunoSEQ multiplex PCR. The DNA gave D and trimming, while V, J and clone size come from that table. The table has more than 95,000 clones, roughly 89% seen once. The source is a woman of 80 years or more in a cohort sampled during active COVID-19. What was sequenced was peripheral blood.

The CDR3 sequence: CATRTAGGGEQFF. The CDR3 nucleotides read TGTGCCACCAGGACCGCCGGGGGAGGGGAGCAGTTCTTC. The chain couples TRBV24-1 to TRBJ2-1; TRBD2 aligns across 7 bases. With V trimmed by 7 bases and J by 10 bases, 9 bases remained unmatched. There are 13 residues in the CDR3. Per the germline V gene, CDR1 is KGHDR and CDR2 is SFDVKD.